This T cell receptor (beta chain) was documented in a study of identical twins' blood T cells. Study-wide results and caveats: Out-of-frame TCRbeta clonotypes reportedly had markedly more similar V usage in twins than unrelated donors.

One entry per CDR3 protein results from TCRdb running MiXCR on the 5' RACE reads. The sample consists of fewer than 450,000 distinct CDR3 sequences, 28% of them appearing once. As regards this clonotype: Its antigen is not known.

The CDR3 loop spans 16 amino acids. V was trimmed by 7 bases and J by 7 bases, leaving 23 bases between them. Germline CDR1 reads LGHNT; CDR2 reads FRNRAP. This receptor was obtained from a woman aged 18 to 55 in good health. The sample consisted of PBMCs. The chain carries TRBV12-5 and TRBJ2-1; a weak D match, TRBD1 (6 bases). In DNA form, the CDR3 reads TGTGCTAGTGCCATTGGGGGCAGGGGTGTACAAAATGAGCAGTTCTTC. Encoded protein: CASAIGGRGVQNEQFF.